This TCR beta chain was retrieved from a study of blood T cell repertoires in COVID-19. Study-wide background: Italy, Spain and the United States were the sources of the convalescent and acute COVID-19 samples. Sample material is recorded as cDNA or gDNA derived from T cells, B-cell-depleted T cells, or PBMCs.

Some clones are missing from TCRdb's copy, which holds only in-frame ones; the method was immunoSEQ multiplex PCR. Here the sample spans roughly 150,000 clones, around 84% being singletons. The CDR3 sequence is 14 residues long. The germline V and J ends were trimmed by 2 bases and 3 bases, with 11 bases remaining between them. Germline assignment: CDR1 SGHAT and CDR2 FQNNGV. This clonotype was sampled from a human donor in a cohort sampled during active COVID-19. What was sequenced was peripheral blood. The chain couples TRBV11-2 to TRBJ2-7, with D tentatively TRBD1 (6 bases). Here the CDR3 reads CASSLSGTHYEQYF. CDR3 coding DNA: TGTGCCAGCAGCTTATCAGGGACACACTACGAGCAGTACTTC.